The 8 T cell receptor beta chains reported below all come from one sample, sequenced in a study of T cells in Graves' hyperthyroidism and ophthalmopathy. Researchers amplified the TCR beta CDR3 regions from RNA transcripts. HTBI primers were employed in a first-round RT-PCR of the TCR CDR3. MiXCR was run by TCRdb on the multiplex PCR reads, yielding one entry per CDR3 protein. The table has 450,000 to 600,000 distinct CDR3 sequences, about 14% seen once. Specimen: blood. Receptor source: a woman aged 35 to 49 with Graves' hyperthyroidism.

In its sample, this clonotype was seen many times. The chain has TRBV6-1 and TRBJ2-7; 10 bases line up with TRBD1. This CDR3 is built from 14 residues. The germline gives CDR1 MNHNS, CDR2 SASEGT. V dropped 5 bases and J dropped 6; count of bases not matched to a gene: 7. The CDR3 nucleotides are TGTGCCAGCAGTCCGAGACAGGGGGCGATCGAGCAGTACTTC. Its protein is CASSPRQGAIEQYF.

This clonotype was detected ten times or more. The germline gene is not matched at one end of the junction; a read error may be the cause. This chain connects TRBV5-1 to TRBJ2-7; 7 positions match TRBD1. Per the germline V gene, CDR1 is SGHRS and CDR2 is YFSETQ. CDR3 length equals 12 residues. CDR3 sequence reads: CASSRQGYEQYF. The CDR3 DNA is TGTGCCAGCAGCCGACAGGGTTACGAGCAGTACTTC.

This clonotype was picked up many times. The chain uses TRBV28 and TRBJ1-2, with D possibly being TRBD1 (5 bases). The ends were cut back, 3 bases at V and 4 bases at J, with 15 bases in the middle. Per germline, CDR1 MDHEN and CDR2 SYDVKM. There are 15 residues in the CDR3. The DNA of the CDR3 is TGTGCCAGCAGTTTCATCGGGGGTAGTGGCTATGGCTACACCTTC. This sequence encodes CASSFIGGSGYGYTF.

The CDR3 protein is CASSPSTGGGTEAFF. The CDR3 coding sequence is TGTGCCAGCAGTCCTTCGACAGGGGGCGGCACTGAAGCTTTCTTT. V gene TRBV28 combines with J gene TRBJ1-1; 10 bases fit TRBD1. After removal of 5 bases from V and 4 bases from J, the junction contained 7 bases not matched to a gene. The CDR3 spans 15 residues. Germline CDR1 MDHEN, CDR2 SYDVKM.

The chain carries TRBV7-3 and TRBJ1-1; no reliable D call. V lost 0 bases to trimming and J lost 1 base, with 9 bases between them. Germline-derived CDR1 and CDR2 are SGHTA and FQGTGA. CDR3 length equals 15 residues. CDR3 loop: CASSLTGLKNTEAFF. The CDR3 DNA follows: TGTGCCAGCAGCTTAACGGGGTTGAAGAACACTGAAGCTTTCTTT.

The count of this clonotype is one. The rearrangement uses TRBV19 and TRBJ1-5; D uncertain. Germline CDR1 reads LNHDA; CDR2 reads SQIVND (reference sequence). This CDR3 region has 13 residues. V lost 3 bases, J lost 5 bases, and 8 bases lay in between. The CDR3 sequence: CASSIRRDQPQHF. DNA of the CDR3: TGTGCCAGTAGTATTCGTCGAGATCAGCCCCAGCATTTT.

This clonotype came up many times. The DNA for the CDR3 is TGTGCCAGCAGGAGGACTAGTGTCAATGAGCAGTTCTTC. Its translation is CASRRTSVNEQFF. J is TRBJ2-1 and V is TRBV6-1, with 7 bases matching TRBD2. This CDR3 has 13 amino acids. The J segment lost 6 bases and the V segment lost 6 bases, leaving 5 bases of the junction unmatched. Looked up from germline, CDR1 is MNHNS and CDR2 is SASEGT.

This clonotype was recorded at least ten times. The chain carries TRBV3-1 and TRBJ2-7, with D possibly matching TRBD2 (6 bases). The CDR3 totals 11 residues. CDR1 LGHDT and CDR2 YNNKEL come from the germline V gene (reference sequence). The V and J ends lost 6 bases and 9 bases respectively, with 12 bases between them. The CDR3 DNA is TGTGCCAGCAGTGCTTACGGGAGGCAGTACTTC. Translated, it gives CASSAYGRQYF.